This entry lists 25 T cell receptor beta chains sequenced from one sample in a study of cytomegalovirus exposure and HLA in healthy donors. Method: immunoSEQ multiplex PCR; TCRdb's copy keeps in-frame clones and lacks some. The sample lists some 250,000 clones; about 92% were seen once. The sequenced sample was PBMCs. The receptors come from a woman in her twenties or thirties in good health and CMV-seronegative.

This sequence joins TRBV5-1 and TRBJ2-5, with 12 bases that match TRBD2. The CDR3 is made up of 15 amino acids. The germline CDR1 and CDR2 sequences are SGHRS and YFSETQ. The ends lost 8 bases at V and 0 bases at J; junction bases unmatched: 5. The CDR3 DNA follows: TGCGCCAGTACCTGGACTAGCGGGAACCAAGAGACCCAGTACTTC. Protein sequence: CASTWTSGNQETQYF.

The CDR3 DNA reads TGTGCCAGCGGAGTAGGGTTCACCGGGGAGCTGTTTTTT. Protein: CASGVGFTGELFF. This chain joins TRBV2 and TRBJ2-2; D unresolved. Per the germline V gene, CDR1 is SNHLY and CDR2 is FYNNEI. Trimming removed 8 bases at V and 4 bases at J, with 11 bases between. The CDR3 is made up of 13 amino acids.

This chain connects TRBV5-1 to TRBJ2-5, with unresolved D. The CDR3 is made up of 13 amino acids. The V gene's germline CDR1 is SGHRS and CDR2 YFSETQ. Trimming took off 0 bases at V and 4 bases at J, with 7 bases between the two ends. CDR3 DNA sequence: TGCGCCAGCAGCTTGGTGCCGGGAGAGACCCAGTACTTC. It is translated as CASSLVPGETQYF.

There are a few counts of this clone. This rearrangement joins TRBV18 to TRBJ2-7; tentatively, D is TRBD1 (6 bases). Deletions cut 3 bases from V and 3 bases from J, with 18 bases between. CDR3 length: 16 amino acids. The V gene's germline CDR1 is KGHSH and CDR2 LQKENI. CDR3 sequence: CASSPYRESNLYEQYF. The CDR3 DNA sequence: TGTGCCAGCTCACCGTACAGGGAGAGCAATCTCTACGAGCAGTACTTC.

The chain joins TRBV5-6 to TRBJ2-7; the D is unclear. CDR1 is SGHDT and CDR2 is YYEEEE in the germline V gene. The V gene lost 3 bases and the J gene lost 0 bases, with 7 bases spanning the gap. The CDR3 runs 13 residues. The CDR3 coding sequence is TGTGCCAGCAGCTCGACTCTCTCCTACGAGCAGTACTTC. As protein: CASSSTLSYEQYF. Based on the CDR3 plus reference TRBV5-6 and TRBJ2-7, the full variable domain is DAGVTQSPTHLIKTRGQQVTLRCSPKSGHDTVSWYQQALGQGPQFIFQYYEEEERQRGNFPDRFSGHQFPNYSSELNVNALLLGDSALYLCASSSTLSYEQYFGPGTRLTVT.

The J gene is TRBJ1-5, the V gene TRBV6-1; weak D call: TRBD1 (5 bases). The CDR3 length is 13 residues. V gave up 9 bases and J gave up 6 bases, with 15 bases separating them. Looked up from germline, CDR1 is MNHNS and CDR2 is SASEGT. CDR3 nucleotides: TGTGCCAGTTCGATGGGGCGAGTTCAGCCCCAGCATTTT. Translated, it gives CASSMGRVQPQHF.

This clone was counted a single time. The chain combines TRBV7-3 with TRBJ2-1, with 13 bases identical to TRBD2. Germline-derived CDR1 and CDR2 are SGHTA and FQGTGA. The CDR3 covers 16 residues. V shed 5 bases, J shed 5 bases, and the junction held 6 bases outside the gene matches. The CDR3 coding sequence is TGTGCCAGCAGCGCGGCCGGGACTAGCGGGAACAATGAGCAGTTCTTC. Translated: CASSAAGTSGNNEQFF.

The chain joins TRBV5-6 to TRBJ1-5; 7 bases align to TRBD1. CDR1 and CDR2 from the germline V gene are SGHDT and YYEEEE. Trimming took 1 base from V and 5 from J; bases not matched to a gene: 12. CDR3 length equals 17 residues. The chain's CDR3 is CASSLMSQGIVDQPQHF. The CDR3 DNA follows: TGTGCCAGCAGCTTGATGTCACAGGGGATAGTAGATCAGCCCCAGCATTTT.

The J gene is TRBJ1-1, the V gene TRBV7-2; 9 nucleotides align to TRBD1. This CDR3 spans 15 amino acids. Looked up from germline, CDR1 is SGHTA and CDR2 is FQGNSA. V dropped 1 base and J dropped 4; count of bases not matched to a gene: 4. CDR3 amino acids: CASSLVATGGTEAFF. DNA of the CDR3: TGTGCCAGCAGCTTAGTAGCGACAGGGGGCACTGAAGCTTTCTTT.

The J gene is TRBJ2-2, the V gene TRBV6-4; a weak D match, TRBD1 (6 bases). Germline CDR1 is MRHNA and CDR2 is SNTAGT. This CDR3 has 14 amino acids. Deletions cut 6 bases from V and 4 bases from J, with 12 bases between. The CDR3 DNA sequence: TGTGCCAGCAGCAGGGACACCAGCACCGGGGAGCTGTTTTTT. Translation: CASSRDTSTGELFF.

The chain combines TRBV7-9 with TRBJ2-7; 8 bases are shared with TRBD1. CDR3 length: 16 amino acids. Germline V gene sequence: CDR1 SEHNR, CDR2 FQNEAQ (reference sequence). The trim removed 0 bases at V and 0 bases at J, leaving 4 bases unmatched. CDR3 DNA: TGTGCCAGCAGCTTAGCCGCAGGGGGCAGCTCCTACGAGCAGTACTTC. This gives the protein CASSLAAGGSSYEQYF.

The chain links TRBV27 to TRBJ2-5; D is possibly TRBD1 or TRBD2 (7 bases each). CDR1 and CDR2 (germline): MNHEY, SMNVEV (reference sequence). The CDR3 spans 16 residues. V was trimmed by 6 bases and J by 4 bases, leaving 21 bases between them. In DNA, the CDR3 is TGTGCCAGCAGCCTAGGGGGCGGGGGTCAAGGAGAGACCCAGTACTTC. This sequence encodes CASSLGGGGQGETQYF.

CDR3 sequence: CASSVAGTAYEQYF. The CDR3 nucleotides are TGTGCCAGCAGCGTAGCCGGGACAGCCTACGAGCAGTACTTC. This sequence joins TRBV9 and TRBJ2-7; the match to TRBD1 covers 7 bases. This CDR3 has 14 residues. J was trimmed by 2 bases and V by 0 bases; bases with no gene match: 2. Germline assignment: CDR1 SGDLS and CDR2 YYNGEE.

This sequence joins TRBV29-1 and TRBJ2-7; 9 nucleotides match TRBD1. Germline lookup yields CDR1 SQVTM and CDR2 ANQGSEA. The CDR3 consists of 12 residues. Trimming removed 4 bases from V and 4 bases from J; junction bases left unmatched: 2. CDR3 protein: CSVGGQGYEQYF. The CDR3, as DNA: TGCAGCGTTGGAGGACAGGGGTACGAGCAGTACTTC.

V usage is TRBV7-6 and J usage is TRBJ2-7; the D is unclear. CDR1 and CDR2 from the germline V gene are SGHVS and FNYEAQ. This CDR3 has 14 residues. Trimming cost V 1 base and J 2 bases, with 9 bases left between them. The CDR3 nucleotides are TGTGCCAGCAGCTTAGAACCTAGTACCTACGAGCAGTACTTC. As protein: CASSLEPSTYEQYF.

This CDR3 is CAWSEGVLHSGANVLTF. The CDR3 nucleotides read TGTGCCTGGAGTGAGGGGGTCCTCCACTCTGGGGCCAACGTCCTGACTTTC. The V and J genes are TRBV30 and TRBJ2-6; perhaps TRBD1 as D (6 bases). The length of the CDR3 is 17 residues. Germline loops: CDR1 GTSNPN, CDR2 SVGIG (reference sequence). Trimming removed 1 base from V and 0 bases from J, with 13 bases in between.

The chain carries TRBV28 and TRBJ1-1; 8 bases match TRBD1. The V segment lost 6 bases and the J segment 3 bases; nucleotides outside the gene matches: 15. The germline gives CDR1 MDHEN, CDR2 SYDVKM. There are 17 residues in the CDR3. Here the CDR3 DNA reads TGTGCCAGCAGGTCGCCTCAAACGACAGGGGTAGACACTGAAGCTTTCTTT. The encoded protein is CASRSPQTTGVDTEAFF.

The CDR3 region has the DNA TGTGCCAGCAGCTTAACAGCGGGAGGGCCCGACAATGAGCAGTTCTTC. Its translation: CASSLTAGGPDNEQFF. The chain joins TRBV7-2 to TRBJ2-1; 10 bases align to TRBD2. J was trimmed by 5 bases and V by 2 bases; bases with no gene match: 6. The CDR3 is 16 amino acids. Germline CDR1 SGHTA, CDR2 FQGNSA. The entire variable domain, with the rest obtained from reference TRBV7-2 and TRBJ2-1, is as follows: GAGVSQSPSNKVTEKGKDVELRCDPISGHTALYWYRQSLGQGLEFLIYFQGNSAPDKSGLPSDRFSAERTGGSVSTLTIQRTQQEDSAVYLCASSLTAGGPDNEQFFGPGTRLTVL.

In its sample, this clone was seen once. An end of the junction does not agree with germline; a read error may underlie this. The rearrangement links TRBV28 to TRBJ1-3; D unresolved. Germline V gene lookup returns CDR1 MDHEN and CDR2 SYDVKM. This CDR3 contains 15 residues. The CDR3: CASSHPGTGGDTIYF. Written as DNA, the CDR3 is TGTGCCAGCAGCCACCCCGGAACCGGTGGAGACACCATATATTTT.

The genes are TRBV25-1 and TRBJ2-2; D is undetermined. CDR1 is MGHDK and CDR2 is SYGVNS in the germline V gene. This CDR3 is built from 12 residues. Trimming took off 7 bases at V and 1 base at J, with 4 bases between the two ends. The CDR3 loop reads CASTRNTGELFF. The CDR3 DNA sequence: TGTGCCAGCACGAGGAACACCGGGGAGCTGTTTTTT.

The chain joins TRBV16 to TRBJ2-2; a weak D match, TRBD2 (6 bases). CDR1 is KGHSY, CDR2 FQNENV, per germline. The CDR3 length is 18 residues. V was pared by 3 bases and J by 4 bases, with 21 bases between. The CDR3 loop reads CASSHQIWVGGPTGELFF. CDR3 DNA: TGTGCCAGCAGCCACCAAATCTGGGTGGGAGGACCCACCGGGGAGCTGTTTTTT.

The chain carries TRBV7-9 and TRBJ2-5; D is unclear. In germline, CDR1 is SEHNR, CDR2 FQNEAQ (reference sequence). The CDR3 is 12 residues long. V lost 4 bases and J lost 3, with 6 bases in between. The CDR3 nucleotides are TGTGCCAGCAGCTGGGTGGAAGAGACCCAGTACTTC. Its translation: CASSWVEETQYF.

The V call is TRBV4-1, the J call TRBJ2-7, with a possible D match to TRBD1 (5 bases). V dropped 1 base and J dropped 4 bases, with 20 bases sitting between them. Per germline, CDR1 MGHRA and CDR2 YSYEKL. This CDR3 region has 17 residues. The CDR3 spells CASSQGPITGPDYEQYF. In DNA form, the CDR3 reads TGCGCCAGCAGCCAAGGTCCTATCACAGGCCCGGATTACGAGCAGTACTTC.

The chain employs TRBV5-4 and TRBJ2-1; 10 bases match TRBD2. The CDR3 runs to 13 residues. Germline V gives CDR1 SGHNT, CDR2 YYREEE (reference sequence). V gave up 4 bases and J gave up 15 bases; unmatched junction bases: 10. The CDR3 spells CASSPHSSGSPFF. DNA of the CDR3: TGTGCCAGCAGCCCCCATTCTAGCGGGAGTCCGTTCTTC.

This rearrangement joins TRBV19 to TRBJ2-3; 7 bases fit TRBD2. V lost 1 base to trimming and J lost 2 bases; unmatched junction nucleotides: 3. Per germline, CDR1 LNHDA and CDR2 SQIVND (reference sequence). This CDR3 has 15 amino acids. The CDR3 sequence: CASSIGAGVTDTQYF. CDR3 coding DNA: TGTGCCAGTAGTATAGGGGCGGGAGTCACAGATACGCAGTATTTT.